This TCR beta chain emerged from a study of blood T cell repertoires in COVID-19. The overall study: The cDNA or gDNA used as material had been derived from T cells, B-cell-depleted T cells, or PBMCs.

This clone came up once. Germline-derived CDR1 and CDR2 are KGHSH and LQKENI. J lost 2 bases, V lost 6 bases, and 4 bases had no gene match. There are 14 residues in the CDR3. Measured with immunoSEQ multiplex PCR; TCRdb has only the in-frame clones, and not every one. This table holds 80,000 to 95,000 clones, 70% to 90% found once. The sequenced sample consisted of peripheral blood. This TCR derives from a human donor in a cohort sampled during active COVID-19. The gene calls are TRBV18 and TRBJ1-5; 7 bases map to TRBD1. The CDR3 bases are TGTGCCAGCTCCGACAGGGTTGGCAATCAGCCCCAGCATTTT. It codes for CASSDRVGNQPQHF.